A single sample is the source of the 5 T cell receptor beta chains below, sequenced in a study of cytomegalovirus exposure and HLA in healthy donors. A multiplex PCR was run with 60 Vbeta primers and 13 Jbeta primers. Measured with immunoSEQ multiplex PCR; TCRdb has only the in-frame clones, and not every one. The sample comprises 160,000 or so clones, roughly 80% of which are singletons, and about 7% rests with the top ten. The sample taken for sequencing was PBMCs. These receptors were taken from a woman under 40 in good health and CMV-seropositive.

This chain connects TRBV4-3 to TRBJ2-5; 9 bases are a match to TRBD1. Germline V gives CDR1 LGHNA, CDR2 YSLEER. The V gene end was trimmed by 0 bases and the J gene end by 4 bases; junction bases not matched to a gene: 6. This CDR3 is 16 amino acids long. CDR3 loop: CASSQDGTGRGETQYF. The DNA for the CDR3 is TGCGCCAGCAGCCAAGATGGGACAGGGAGGGGAGAGACCCAGTACTTC.

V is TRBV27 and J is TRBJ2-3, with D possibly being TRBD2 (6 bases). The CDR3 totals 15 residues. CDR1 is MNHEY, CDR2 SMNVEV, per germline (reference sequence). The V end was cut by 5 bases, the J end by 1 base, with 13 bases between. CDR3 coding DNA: TGTGCCAGCAGTCGGGTGGGAGGCGGCACAGATACGCAGTATTTT. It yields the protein CASSRVGGGTDTQYF.

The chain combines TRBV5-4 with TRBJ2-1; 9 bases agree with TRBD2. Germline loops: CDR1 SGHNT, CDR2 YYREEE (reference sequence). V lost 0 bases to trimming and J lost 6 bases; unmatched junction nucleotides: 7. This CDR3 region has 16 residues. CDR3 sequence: CASSLDGLAMGNEQFF. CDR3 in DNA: TGTGCCAGCAGCTTGGACGGACTAGCGATGGGCAATGAGCAGTTCTTC.

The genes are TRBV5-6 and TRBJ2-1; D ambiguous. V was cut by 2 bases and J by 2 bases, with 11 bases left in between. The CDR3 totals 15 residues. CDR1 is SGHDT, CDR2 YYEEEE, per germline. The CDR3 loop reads CASSLPQVTYNEQFF. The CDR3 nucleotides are TGTGCCAGCAGCTTACCGCAGGTTACCTACAATGAGCAGTTCTTC.

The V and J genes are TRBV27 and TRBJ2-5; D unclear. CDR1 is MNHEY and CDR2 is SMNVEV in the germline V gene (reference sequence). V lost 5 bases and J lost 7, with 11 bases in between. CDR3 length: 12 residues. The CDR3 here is CASSLGVGTQYF. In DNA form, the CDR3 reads TGTGCCAGCAGTCTAGGAGTTGGGACCCAGTACTTC.